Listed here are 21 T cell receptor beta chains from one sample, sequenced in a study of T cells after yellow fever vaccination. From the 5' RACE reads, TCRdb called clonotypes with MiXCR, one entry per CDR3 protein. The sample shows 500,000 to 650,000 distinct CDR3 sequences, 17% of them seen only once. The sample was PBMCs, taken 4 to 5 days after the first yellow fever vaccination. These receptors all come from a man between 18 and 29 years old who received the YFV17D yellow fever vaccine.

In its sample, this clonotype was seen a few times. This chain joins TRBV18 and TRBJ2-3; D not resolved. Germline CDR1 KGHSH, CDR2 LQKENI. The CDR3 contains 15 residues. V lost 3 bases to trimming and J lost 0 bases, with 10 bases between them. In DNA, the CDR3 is TGTGCCAGCTCACCCTTGGGCGCCAGCACAGATACGCAGTATTTT. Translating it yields CASSPLGASTDTQYF.

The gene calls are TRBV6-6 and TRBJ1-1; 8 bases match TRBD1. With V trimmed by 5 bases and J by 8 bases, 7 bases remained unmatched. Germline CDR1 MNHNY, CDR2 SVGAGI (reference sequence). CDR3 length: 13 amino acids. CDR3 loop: CASSNPDRVEAFF. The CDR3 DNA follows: TGTGCCAGCAGTAACCCGGACAGGGTAGAAGCTTTCTTT.

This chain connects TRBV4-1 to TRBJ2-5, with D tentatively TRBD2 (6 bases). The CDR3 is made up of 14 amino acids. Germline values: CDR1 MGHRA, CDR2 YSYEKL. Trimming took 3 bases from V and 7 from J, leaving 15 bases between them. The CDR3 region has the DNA TGCGCCAGCAGCCAGGGACTCAAATCGGGGACCCAGTACTTC. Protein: CASSQGLKSGTQYF.

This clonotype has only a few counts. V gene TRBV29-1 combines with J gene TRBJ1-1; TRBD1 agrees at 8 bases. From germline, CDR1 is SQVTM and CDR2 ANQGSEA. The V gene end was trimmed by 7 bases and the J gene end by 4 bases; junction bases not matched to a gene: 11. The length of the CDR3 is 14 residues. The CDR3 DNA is TGCAGCGCTCACCGACAGGGGTGGGGCACTGAAGCTTTCTTT. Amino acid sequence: CSAHRQGWGTEAFF.

CDR3 coding DNA: TGTGCCAGCAGCTCGCCCGGGACAGGGGTAGAGACCCAGTACTTC. It translates to CASSSPGTGVETQYF. V and J are TRBV9 and TRBJ2-5, with 10 bases lining up with TRBD1. CDR3 length: 15 residues. Germline V CDR1 and CDR2: SGDLS, YYNGEE. V shed 4 bases and J 4 bases; nucleotides not matched to a gene: 7.

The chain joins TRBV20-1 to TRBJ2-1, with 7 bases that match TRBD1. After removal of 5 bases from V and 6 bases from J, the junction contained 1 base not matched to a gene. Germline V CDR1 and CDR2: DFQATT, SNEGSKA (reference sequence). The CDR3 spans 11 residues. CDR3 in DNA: TGCAGTGCTTGGGACAGCAATGAGCAGTTCTTC. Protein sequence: CSAWDSNEQFF.

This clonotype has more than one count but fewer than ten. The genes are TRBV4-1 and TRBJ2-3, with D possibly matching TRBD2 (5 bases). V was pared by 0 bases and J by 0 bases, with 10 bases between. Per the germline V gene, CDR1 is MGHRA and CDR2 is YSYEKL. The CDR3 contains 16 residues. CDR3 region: CASSQEPGGSTDTQYF. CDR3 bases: TGCGCCAGCAGCCAAGAGCCAGGAGGTAGCACAGATACGCAGTATTTT.

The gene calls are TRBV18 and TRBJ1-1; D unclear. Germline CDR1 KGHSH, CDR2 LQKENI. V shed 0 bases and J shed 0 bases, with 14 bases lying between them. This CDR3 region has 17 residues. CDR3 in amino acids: CASSPPEGGGVNTEAFF. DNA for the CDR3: TGTGCCAGCTCACCACCAGAGGGCGGCGGGGTGAACACTGAAGCTTTCTTT.

Written as DNA, the CDR3 is TGTGCCAGCAAATGGGTCACTGAAGCTTTCTTT. Its protein product is CASKWVTEAFF. The chain employs TRBV25-1 and TRBJ1-1; no reliable D call. V lost 7 bases and J 4 bases, leaving 7 bases between the germline ends. CDR3 length equals 11 residues. Germline V gives CDR1 MGHDK, CDR2 SYGVNS. The full variable domain, in which reference TRBV25-1 and TRBJ1-1 provide the parts outside the CDR3, is EADIYQTPRYLVIGTGKKITLECSQTMGHDKMYWYQQDPGMELHLIHYSYGVNSTEKGDLSSESTVSRIRTEHFPLTLESARPSHTSQYLCASKWVTEAFFGQGTRLTVV.

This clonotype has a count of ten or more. The CDR3: CSGTGDRGWQETQYF. The DNA for the CDR3 is TGCAGCGGAACCGGCGACAGGGGGTGGCAAGAGACCCAGTACTTC. The chain joins TRBV29-1 to TRBJ2-5, with 9 bases fitting TRBD1. V shed 7 bases and J 2 bases; nucleotides not matched to a gene: 11. Per the germline V gene, CDR1 is SQVTM and CDR2 is ANQGSEA. The CDR3 consists of 15 residues.

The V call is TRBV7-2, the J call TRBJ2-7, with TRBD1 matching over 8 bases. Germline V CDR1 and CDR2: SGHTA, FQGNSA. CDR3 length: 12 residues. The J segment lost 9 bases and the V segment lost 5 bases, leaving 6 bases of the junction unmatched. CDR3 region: CASSAGTGRQYF. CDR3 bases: TGTGCCAGCAGCGCTGGGACAGGCCGGCAGTACTTC.

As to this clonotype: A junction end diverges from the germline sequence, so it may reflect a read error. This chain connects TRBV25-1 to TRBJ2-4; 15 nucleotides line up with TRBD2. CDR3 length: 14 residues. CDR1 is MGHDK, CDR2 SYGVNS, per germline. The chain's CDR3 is CASRAPGTSGGLTF. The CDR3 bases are TGTGCCAGCAGGGCTCCAGGGACTAGCGGGGGGCTTACCTTC.

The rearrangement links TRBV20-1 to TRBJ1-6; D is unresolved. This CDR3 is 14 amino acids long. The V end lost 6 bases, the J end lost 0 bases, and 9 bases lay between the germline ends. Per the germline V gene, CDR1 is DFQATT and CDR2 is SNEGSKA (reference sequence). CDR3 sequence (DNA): TGCAGTGCCTACACTTACTCCTATAATTCACCCCTCCACTTT. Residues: CSAYTYSYNSPLHF.

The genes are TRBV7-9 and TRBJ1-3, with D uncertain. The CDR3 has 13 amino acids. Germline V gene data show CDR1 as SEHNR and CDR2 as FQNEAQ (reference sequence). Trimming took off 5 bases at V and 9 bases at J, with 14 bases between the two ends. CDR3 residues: CASSPQTGGTIYF. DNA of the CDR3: TGTGCCAGCAGCCCTCAGACCGGAGGCACCATATATTTT.

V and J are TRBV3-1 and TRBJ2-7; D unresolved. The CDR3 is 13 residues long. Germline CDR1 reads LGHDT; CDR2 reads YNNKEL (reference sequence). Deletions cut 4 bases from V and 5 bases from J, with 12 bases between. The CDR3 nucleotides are TGTGCCAGCAGCCTCCATGGGCAGGACGAGCAGTACGTC. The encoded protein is CASSLHGQDEQYV.

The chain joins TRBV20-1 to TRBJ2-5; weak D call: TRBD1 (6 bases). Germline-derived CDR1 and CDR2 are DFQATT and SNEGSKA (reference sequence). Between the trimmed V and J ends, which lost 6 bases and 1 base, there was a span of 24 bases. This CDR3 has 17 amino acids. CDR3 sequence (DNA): TGCAGTGCCCATCCACCCAGGACAGCCCGATTCCAAGAGACCCAGTACTTC. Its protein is CSAHPPRTARFQETQYF.

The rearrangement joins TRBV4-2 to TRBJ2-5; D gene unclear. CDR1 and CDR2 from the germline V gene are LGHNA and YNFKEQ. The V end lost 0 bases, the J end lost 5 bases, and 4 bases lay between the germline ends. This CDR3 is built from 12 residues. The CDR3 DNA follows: TGTGCCAGCAGCCAAGAATGGGAGACCCAGTACTTC. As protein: CASSQEWETQYF.

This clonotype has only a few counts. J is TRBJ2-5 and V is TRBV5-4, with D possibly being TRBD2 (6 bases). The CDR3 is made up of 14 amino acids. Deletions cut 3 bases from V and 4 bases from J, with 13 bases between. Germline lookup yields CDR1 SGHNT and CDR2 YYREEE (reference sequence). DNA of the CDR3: TGTGCCAGCAGCTATACCGGGACTCCAGAGACCCAGTACTTC. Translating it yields CASSYTGTPETQYF.

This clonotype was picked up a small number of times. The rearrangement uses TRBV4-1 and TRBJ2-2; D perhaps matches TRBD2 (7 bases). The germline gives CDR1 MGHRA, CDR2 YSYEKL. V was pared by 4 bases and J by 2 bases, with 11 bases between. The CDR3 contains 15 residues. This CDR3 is CASSRGGLNTGELFF. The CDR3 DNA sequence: TGCGCCAGCAGCCGGGGGGGCCTAAACACCGGGGAGCTGTTTTTT.

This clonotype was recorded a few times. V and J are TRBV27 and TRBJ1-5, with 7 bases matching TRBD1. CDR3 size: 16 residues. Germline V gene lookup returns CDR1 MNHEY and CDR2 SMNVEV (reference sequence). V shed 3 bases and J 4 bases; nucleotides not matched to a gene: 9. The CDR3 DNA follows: TGTGCCAGCAGTTTGTGGAAGACAGGGACAAATCAGCCCCAGCATTTT. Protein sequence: CASSLWKTGTNQPQHF.

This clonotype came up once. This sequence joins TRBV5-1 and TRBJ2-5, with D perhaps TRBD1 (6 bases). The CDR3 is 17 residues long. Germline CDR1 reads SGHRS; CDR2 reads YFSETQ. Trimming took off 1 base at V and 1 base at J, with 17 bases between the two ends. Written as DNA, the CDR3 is TGCGCCAGCAGCTTGTACAGGGAATCGAATGGCCAAGAGACCCAGTACTTC. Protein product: CASSLYRESNGQETQYF.